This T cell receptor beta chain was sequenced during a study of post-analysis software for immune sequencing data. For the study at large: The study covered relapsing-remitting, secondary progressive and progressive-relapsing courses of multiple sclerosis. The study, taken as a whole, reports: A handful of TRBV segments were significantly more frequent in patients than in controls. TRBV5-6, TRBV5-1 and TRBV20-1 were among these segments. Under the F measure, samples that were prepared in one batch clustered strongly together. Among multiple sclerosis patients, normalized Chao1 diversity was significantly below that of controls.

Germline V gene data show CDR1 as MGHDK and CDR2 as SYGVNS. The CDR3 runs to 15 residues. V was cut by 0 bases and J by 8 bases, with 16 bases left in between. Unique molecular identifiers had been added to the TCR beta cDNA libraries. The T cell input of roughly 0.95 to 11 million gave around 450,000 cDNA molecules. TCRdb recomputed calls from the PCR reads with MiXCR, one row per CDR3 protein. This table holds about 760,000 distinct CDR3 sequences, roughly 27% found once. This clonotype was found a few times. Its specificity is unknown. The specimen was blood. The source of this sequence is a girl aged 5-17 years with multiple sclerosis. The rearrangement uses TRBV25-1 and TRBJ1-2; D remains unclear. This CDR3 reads CASSEYISTREGYTF. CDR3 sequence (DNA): TGTGCCAGCAGTGAATATATCAGTACCAGAGAAGGCTACACCTTC.